The 10 T cell receptor beta chains presented below share a single source sample, sequenced in a study of blood T cell repertoires in COVID-19. Sequencing used immunoSEQ multiplex PCR; TCRdb keeps in-frame clones, though not all of them. The sample lists roughly 240,000 clones; 70% to 90% were seen once. Sequenced sample: peripheral blood. The receptor source for this set is a man aged 55 to 69 who had recovered from COVID-19.

This chain joins TRBV5-1 and TRBJ2-2, with D possibly being TRBD2 (5 bases). The CDR3 loop spans 13 amino acids. CDR1 SGHRS and CDR2 YFSETQ come from the germline V gene. V lost 4 bases and J 5 bases, leaving 9 bases between the germline ends. The CDR3 region has the DNA TGCGCCAGCAGCCCGCCGGGGACCGGGGAGCTGTTTTTT. Translating gives CASSPPGTGELFF.

The chain employs TRBV6-1 and TRBJ1-6; weak D call: TRBD1 (6 bases). Trimming stripped 2 bases from V and 7 bases from J, with 12 bases between. This CDR3 contains 15 residues. CDR1 is MNHNS, CDR2 SASEGT, per germline. The CDR3 spells CASSELGHLNSPLHF. The CDR3 region has the DNA TGTGCCAGCAGTGAATTGGGACACTTAAATTCACCCCTCCACTTT.

This rearrangement joins TRBV4-2 to TRBJ2-5; 15 bases agree with TRBD2. CDR1 is LGHNA and CDR2 is YNFKEQ in the germline V gene. Trimming cost V 4 bases and J 5 bases; bases outside gene matches: 14. The CDR3 is 19 residues long. The DNA of the CDR3 is TGTGCCAGCAGCCCGCGACTACGCCTCGGACTAGCGGGAGGGGAGACCCAGTACTTC. Protein product: CASSPRLRLGLAGGETQYF.

The J gene is TRBJ2-7, the V gene TRBV20-1, with D possibly being TRBD2 (6 bases). The germline V and J ends were trimmed by 3 bases and 3 bases, with 12 bases remaining between them. This CDR3 has 13 amino acids. CDR1 is DFQATT, CDR2 SNEGSKA, per germline (reference sequence). CDR3 nucleotide sequence: TGCAGTGCTAGTCTGCTGGGAGGCTACGAGCAGTACTTC. Its translation: CSASLLGGYEQYF.

The chain is built from TRBV3-1 (or the pseudogene TRBV3-2) and TRBJ2-2; D unresolved. Germline CDR1 and CDR2: LGHDT and YNNKEL (reference sequence). The length of the CDR3 is 13 residues. V lost 4 bases, J lost 7 bases, and 10 bases lay in between. The CDR3 is CASSRSRVGELFF. The CDR3 DNA reads TGTGCCAGCAGCCGCTCACGGGTCGGGGAGCTGTTTTTT.

This clone has only a few counts. The CDR3 bases are TGTGCCACCAGTGATTCCCTCTCTGGAAACACCATATATTTT. It specifies CATSDSLSGNTIYF. The chain carries TRBV24-1 and TRBJ1-3; D gene ambiguous. The ends were cut back, 2 bases at V and 0 bases at J, with 4 bases in the middle. In germline, CDR1 is KGHDR, CDR2 SFDVKD. The CDR3 has 14 amino acids.

The chain combines TRBV3-1 (or the pseudogene TRBV3-2) with TRBJ1-1; tentative D call: TRBD1 (6 bases). CDR3 size: 13 residues. Germline V gene sequence: CDR1 LGHDT, CDR2 YNNKEL (reference sequence). V dropped 3 bases and J dropped 6 bases, with 11 bases sitting between them. The CDR3 sequence: CASSQGGRPEAFF. The CDR3 coding sequence is TGTGCCAGCAGCCAGGGGGGGCGTCCTGAAGCTTTCTTT.

The chain uses TRBV2 and TRBJ2-1, with TRBD1 as a possible D gene (6 bases). The CDR3 extends over 14 amino acids. Trimming stripped 7 bases from V and 4 bases from J, with 14 bases between. Germline V gene data show CDR1 as SNHLY and CDR2 as FYNNEI. DNA of the CDR3: TGTGCCAGCAAGGGGACAAGCCATTACAATGAGCAGTTCTTC. The encoded protein is CASKGTSHYNEQFF.

The V call is TRBV28, the J call TRBJ1-1, with a tentative D call TRBD1 (5 bases). V lost 7 bases, J lost 4 bases, and 19 bases lay in between. Germline V gives CDR1 MDHEN, CDR2 SYDVKM. The CDR3 is 15 amino acids. CDR3: CASTHGGGAGTEAFF. In DNA form, the CDR3 reads TGTGCCAGCACCCATGGCGGCGGGGCCGGCACTGAAGCTTTCTTT.

The rearrangement links TRBV30 to TRBJ2-4; 11 bases match TRBD1. V trimming: 0 bases; J trimming: 6 bases; junction bases outside the gene matches: 4. The CDR3 covers 15 residues. Germline CDR1 GTSNPN, CDR2 SVGIG (reference sequence). CDR3: CAWSVPGTGGNIQYF. CDR3 coding DNA: TGTGCCTGGAGTGTACCCGGGACAGGGGGAAACATTCAGTACTTC.